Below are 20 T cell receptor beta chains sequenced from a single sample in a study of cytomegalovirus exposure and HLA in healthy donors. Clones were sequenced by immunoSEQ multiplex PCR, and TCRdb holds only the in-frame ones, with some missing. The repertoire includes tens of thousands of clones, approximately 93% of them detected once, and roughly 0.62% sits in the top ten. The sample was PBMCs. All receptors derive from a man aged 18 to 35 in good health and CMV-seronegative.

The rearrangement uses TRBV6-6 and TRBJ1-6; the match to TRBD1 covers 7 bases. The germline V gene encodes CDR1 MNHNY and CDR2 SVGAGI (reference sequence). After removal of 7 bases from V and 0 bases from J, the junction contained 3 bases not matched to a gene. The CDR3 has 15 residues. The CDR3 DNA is TGTGCCAGCACAGGACAGGTCTCCTATAATTCACCCCTCCACTTT. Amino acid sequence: CASTGQVSYNSPLHF.

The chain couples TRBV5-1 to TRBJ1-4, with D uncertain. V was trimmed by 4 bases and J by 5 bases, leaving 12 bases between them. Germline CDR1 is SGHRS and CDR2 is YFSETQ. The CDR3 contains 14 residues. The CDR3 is CASSPPGGNEKLFF. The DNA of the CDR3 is TGCGCCAGCAGCCCCCCAGGCGGGAATGAAAAACTGTTTTTT.

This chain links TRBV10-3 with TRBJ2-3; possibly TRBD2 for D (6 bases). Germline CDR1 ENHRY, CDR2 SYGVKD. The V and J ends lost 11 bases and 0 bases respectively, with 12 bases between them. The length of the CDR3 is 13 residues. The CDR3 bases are TGTGCCCGTAGCGGCTCTAGCACAGATACGCAGTATTTT. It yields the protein CARSGSSTDTQYF.

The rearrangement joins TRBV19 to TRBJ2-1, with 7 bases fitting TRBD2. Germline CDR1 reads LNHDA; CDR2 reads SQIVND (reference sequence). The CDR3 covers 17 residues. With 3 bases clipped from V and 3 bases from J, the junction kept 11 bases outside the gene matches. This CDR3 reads CASSIIFSGGGYNEQFF. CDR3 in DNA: TGTGCCAGTAGTATTATCTTTTCGGGCGGGGGCTACAATGAGCAGTTCTTC. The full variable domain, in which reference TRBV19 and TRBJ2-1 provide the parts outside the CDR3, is DGGITQSPKYLFRKEGQNVTLSCEQNLNHDAMYWYRQDPGQGLRLIYYSQIVNDFQKGDIAEGYSVSREKKESFPLTVTSAQKNPTAFYLCASSIIFSGGGYNEQFFGPGTRLTVL.

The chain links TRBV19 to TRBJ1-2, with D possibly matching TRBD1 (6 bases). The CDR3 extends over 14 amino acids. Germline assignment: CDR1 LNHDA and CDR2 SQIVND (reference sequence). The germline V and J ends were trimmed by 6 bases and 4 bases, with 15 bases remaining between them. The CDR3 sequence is CASSGGGGAYGYTF. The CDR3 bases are TGTGCCAGTAGCGGGGGAGGGGGGGCCTATGGCTACACCTTC.

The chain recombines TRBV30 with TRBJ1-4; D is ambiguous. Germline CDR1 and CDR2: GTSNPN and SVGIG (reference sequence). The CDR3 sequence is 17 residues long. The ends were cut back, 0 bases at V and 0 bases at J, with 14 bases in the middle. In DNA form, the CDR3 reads TGTGCCTGGAGTGTTAGTGAGGGCCATGCAACTAATGAAAAACTGTTTTTT. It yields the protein CAWSVSEGHATNEKLFF.

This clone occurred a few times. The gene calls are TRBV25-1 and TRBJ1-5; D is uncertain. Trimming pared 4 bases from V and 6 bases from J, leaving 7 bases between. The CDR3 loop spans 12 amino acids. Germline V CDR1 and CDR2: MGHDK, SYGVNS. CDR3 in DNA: TGTGCCAGCAGTGTCGCCGGTCAGCCCCAGCATTTT. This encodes CASSVAGQPQHF. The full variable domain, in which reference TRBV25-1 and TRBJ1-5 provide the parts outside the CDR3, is EADIYQTPRYLVIGTGKKITLECSQTMGHDKMYWYQQDPGMELHLIHYSYGVNSTEKGDLSSESTVSRIRTEHFPLTLESARPSHTSQYLCASSVAGQPQHFGDGTRLSIL.

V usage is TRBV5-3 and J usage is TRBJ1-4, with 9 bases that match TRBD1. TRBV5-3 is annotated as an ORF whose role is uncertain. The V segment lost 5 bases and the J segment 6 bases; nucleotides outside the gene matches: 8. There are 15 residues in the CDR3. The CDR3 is CARRPDRGGDEKLFF. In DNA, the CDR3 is TGTGCCAGAAGACCGGACAGGGGAGGGGATGAAAAACTGTTTTTT.

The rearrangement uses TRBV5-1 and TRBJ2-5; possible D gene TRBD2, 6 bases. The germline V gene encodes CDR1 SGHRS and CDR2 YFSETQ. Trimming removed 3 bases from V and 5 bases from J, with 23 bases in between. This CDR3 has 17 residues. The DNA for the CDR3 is TGCGCCAGCAGCTCAGAGCGGGCTCACCAAAAAGGGGAGACCCAGTACTTC. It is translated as CASSSERAHQKGETQYF. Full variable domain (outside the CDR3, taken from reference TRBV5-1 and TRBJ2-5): KAGVTQTPRYLIKTRGQQVTLSCSPISGHRSVSWYQQTPGQGLQFLFEYFSETQRNKGNFPGRFSGRQFSNSRSEMNVSTLELGDSALYLCASSSERAHQKGETQYFGPGTRLLVL.

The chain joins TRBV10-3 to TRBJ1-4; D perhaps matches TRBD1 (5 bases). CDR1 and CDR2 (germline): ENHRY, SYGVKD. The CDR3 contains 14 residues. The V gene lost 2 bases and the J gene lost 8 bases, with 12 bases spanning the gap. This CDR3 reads CAISEAGAREKLFF. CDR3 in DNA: TGTGCCATCAGTGAGGCTGGGGCCCGGGAAAAACTGTTTTTT.

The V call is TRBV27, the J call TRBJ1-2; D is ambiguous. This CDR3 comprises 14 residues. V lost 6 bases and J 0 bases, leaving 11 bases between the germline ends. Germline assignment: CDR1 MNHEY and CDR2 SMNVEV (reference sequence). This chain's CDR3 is CASRNGGSNYGYTF. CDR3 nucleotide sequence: TGTGCCAGCAGAAACGGAGGTTCTAACTATGGCTACACCTTC.

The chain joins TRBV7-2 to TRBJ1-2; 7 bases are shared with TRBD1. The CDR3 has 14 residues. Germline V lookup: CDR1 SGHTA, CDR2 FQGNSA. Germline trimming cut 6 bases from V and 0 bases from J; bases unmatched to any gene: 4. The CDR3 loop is CASSSGQANYGYTF. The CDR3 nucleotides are TGTGCCAGCAGTTCCGGACAGGCTAACTATGGCTACACCTTC.

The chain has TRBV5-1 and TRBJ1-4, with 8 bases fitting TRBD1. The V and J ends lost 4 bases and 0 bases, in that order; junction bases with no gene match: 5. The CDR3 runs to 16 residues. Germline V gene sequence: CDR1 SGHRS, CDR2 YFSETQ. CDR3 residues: CASSRQGSPTNEKLFF. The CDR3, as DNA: TGCGCCAGCAGCCGACAGGGGTCACCAACTAATGAAAAACTGTTTTTT.

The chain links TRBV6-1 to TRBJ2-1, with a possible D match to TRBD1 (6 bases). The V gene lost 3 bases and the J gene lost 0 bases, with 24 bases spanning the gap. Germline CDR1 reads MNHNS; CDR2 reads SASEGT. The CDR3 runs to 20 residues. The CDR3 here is CASSESDRRKTPFSYNEQFF. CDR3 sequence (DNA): TGTGCCAGCAGTGAGAGCGACAGGAGGAAGACACCGTTCTCCTACAATGAGCAGTTCTTC.

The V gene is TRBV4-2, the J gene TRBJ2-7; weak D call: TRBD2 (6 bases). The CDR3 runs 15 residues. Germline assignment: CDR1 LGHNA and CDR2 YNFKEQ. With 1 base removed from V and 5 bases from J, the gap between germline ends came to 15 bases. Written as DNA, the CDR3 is TGTGCCAGCAGCCAAGTCGCTACCCGGGGGAACGAGCAGTACTTC. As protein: CASSQVATRGNEQYF.

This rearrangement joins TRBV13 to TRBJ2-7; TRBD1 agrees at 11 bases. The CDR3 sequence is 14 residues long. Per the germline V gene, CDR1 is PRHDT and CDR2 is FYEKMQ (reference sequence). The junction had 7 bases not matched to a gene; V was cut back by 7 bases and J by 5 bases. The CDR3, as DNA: TGTGCCAGCACTCCCGGGACAGGGGGGGACGAGCAGTACTTC. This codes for CASTPGTGGDEQYF.

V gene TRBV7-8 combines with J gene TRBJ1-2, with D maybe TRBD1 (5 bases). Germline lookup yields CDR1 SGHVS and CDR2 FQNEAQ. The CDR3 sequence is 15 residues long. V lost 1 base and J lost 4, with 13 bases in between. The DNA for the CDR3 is TGTGCCAGCAGCTTAGGACTGCAAGGGGTCTATGGCTACACCTTC. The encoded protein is CASSLGLQGVYGYTF.

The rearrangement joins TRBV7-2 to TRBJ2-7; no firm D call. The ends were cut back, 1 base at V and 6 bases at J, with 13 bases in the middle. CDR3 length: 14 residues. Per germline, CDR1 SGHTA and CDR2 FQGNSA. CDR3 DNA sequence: TGTGCCAGCAGCTTAGAACCCCTACCCTCCGAGCAGTACTTC. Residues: CASSLEPLPSEQYF.

CDR3 amino acids: CASRTTGNTEAFF. Written as DNA, the CDR3 is TGTGCCAGCAGGACGACAGGGAACACTGAAGCTTTCTTT. This sequence joins TRBV27 and TRBJ1-1; tentative D call: TRBD1 (6 bases). Trimming cost V 6 bases and J 1 base, with 9 bases left between them. This CDR3 contains 13 residues. Germline assignment: CDR1 MNHEY and CDR2 SMNVEV (reference sequence).

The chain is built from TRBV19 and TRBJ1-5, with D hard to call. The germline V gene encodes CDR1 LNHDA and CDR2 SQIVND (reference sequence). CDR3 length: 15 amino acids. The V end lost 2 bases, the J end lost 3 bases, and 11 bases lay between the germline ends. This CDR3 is CASSIRQVANQPQHF. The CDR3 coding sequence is TGTGCCAGTAGTATAAGGCAGGTGGCCAATCAGCCCCAGCATTTT.